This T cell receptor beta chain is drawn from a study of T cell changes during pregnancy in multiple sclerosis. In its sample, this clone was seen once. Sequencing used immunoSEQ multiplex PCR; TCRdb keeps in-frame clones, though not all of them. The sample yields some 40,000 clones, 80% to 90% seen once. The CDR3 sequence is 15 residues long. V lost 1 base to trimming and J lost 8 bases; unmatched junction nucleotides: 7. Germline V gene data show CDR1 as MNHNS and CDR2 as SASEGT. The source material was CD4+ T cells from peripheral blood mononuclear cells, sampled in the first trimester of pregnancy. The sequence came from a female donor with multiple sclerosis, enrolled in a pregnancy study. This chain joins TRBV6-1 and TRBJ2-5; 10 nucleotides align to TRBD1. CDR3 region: CASSEGQGAQGTQYF. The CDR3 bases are TGTGCCAGCAGTGAAGGACAGGGGGCCCAGGGTACCCAGTACTTC.